The clone carrying this T cell receptor beta chain was seen only a few times. Some clones are missing from TCRdb's copy, which holds only in-frame ones; the method was immunoSEQ multiplex PCR. The sample lists 13,000 or so clones; more than 60% were seen once. The CDR3 spans 16 residues. Germline CDR1 reads SNHLY; CDR2 reads FYNNEI. V was clipped by 9 bases and J by 0 bases, with 15 bases between them. This entry is derived from a study of PD-1 blockade in classical Hodgkin lymphoma. No patient escaped relapse after autologous stem cell transplantation, and brentuximab vedotin exposure varied. Purification of CD4+ T cells from thawed PBMCs was achieved by magnetic negative selection.

The sequences come from CD4+ T cells from blood, collected at baseline. This sequence joins TRBV2 and TRBJ2-6; no clear D gene. The receptor's source is a human donor with classical Hodgkin lymphoma. The CDR3, as DNA: TGTGCCAGTGAAGAGCAGTTGAGCTCTGGGGCCAACGTCCTGACTTTC. It encodes CASEEQLSSGANVLTF.